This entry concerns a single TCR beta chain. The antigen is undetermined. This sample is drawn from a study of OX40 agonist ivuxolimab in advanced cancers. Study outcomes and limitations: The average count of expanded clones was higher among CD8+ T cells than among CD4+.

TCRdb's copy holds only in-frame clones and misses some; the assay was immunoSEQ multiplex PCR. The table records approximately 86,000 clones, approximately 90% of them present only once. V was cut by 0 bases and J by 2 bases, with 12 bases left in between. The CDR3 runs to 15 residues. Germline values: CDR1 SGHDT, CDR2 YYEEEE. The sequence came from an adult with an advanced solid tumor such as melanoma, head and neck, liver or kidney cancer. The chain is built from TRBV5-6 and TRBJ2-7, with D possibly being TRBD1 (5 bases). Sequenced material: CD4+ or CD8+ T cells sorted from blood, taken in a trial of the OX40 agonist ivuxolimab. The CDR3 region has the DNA TGTGCCAGCAGCTTGGGACAGACCACCACCTACGAGCAGTACTTC. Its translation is CASSLGQTTTYEQYF.